The 3 T cell receptor beta chains presented below share a single source sample, sequenced in a study of T cells in Graves' hyperthyroidism and ophthalmopathy. The CDR3 regions of TCR beta were amplified from RNA transcripts. TCR CDR3 regions were first amplified by RT-PCR with HTBI primers. TCRdb reprocessed the multiplex PCR reads with MiXCR, giving one entry per CDR3 protein. Of around 340,000 distinct CDR3 sequences listed, under 25% are singletons. The sequenced sample consisted of blood. These receptors all stem from a woman aged 50 to 60 with Graves' hyperthyroidism.

Only a few counts were recorded for this clonotype. The V and J genes are TRBV19 and TRBJ1-1; D gene unclear. V shed 8 bases and J shed 11 bases, with 15 bases lying between them. The length of the CDR3 is 11 residues. Germline CDR1 and CDR2: LNHDA and SQIVND (reference sequence). CDR3 DNA: TGTGCCAGTGGGCAGCGGGATGTGGCTTTCTTT. Translated, it gives CASGQRDVAFF.

Regarding this clonotype: A much larger clone is a single base away; this may be a read error. The chain is built from TRBV20-1 and TRBJ1-5; TRBD1 aligns across 8 bases. The CDR3 runs 14 residues. After removal of 6 bases from V and 5 bases from J, the junction contained 9 bases not matched to a gene. CDR1 and CDR2 (germline): DFQATT, SNEGSKA (reference sequence). CDR3 region: CSASDRVSDQPQHF. The DNA for the CDR3 is TGCAGTGCCTCGGACAGGGTGAGCGATCAGCCCCAGCATTTT.

The chain combines TRBV9 with TRBJ1-2; tentative D call: TRBD1 (5 bases). The CDR3 consists of 14 residues. V was cut by 3 bases and J by 2 bases, with 11 bases left in between. Germline loops: CDR1 SGDLS, CDR2 YYNGEE. The CDR3 nucleotides read TGTGCCAGCAGCGCCGGGACTGCGAACTATGGCTACACCTTC. Protein product: CASSAGTANYGYTF. The full variable domain, completed using reference TRBV9 and TRBJ1-2, is DSGVTQTPKHLITATGQRVTLRCSPRSGDLSVYWYQQSLDQGLQFLIQYYNGEERAKGNILERFSAQQFPDLHSELNLSSLELGDSALYFCASSAGTANYGYTFGSGTRLTVV.